This T cell receptor (beta chain) appears in the sequencing data of a study of T cells in tumors after PD-1 blockade. As for the study in general: Some patients also took daily vismodegib 150 mg during anti-PD-1 treatment. Blood samples averaged about 110,000 templates (range roughly 21,000-290,000) and fewer than 45,000 unique clonotypes.

Germline V gene sequence: CDR1 SNHLY, CDR2 FYNNEI. The ends lost 8 bases at V and 6 bases at J; junction bases unmatched: 10. This CDR3 spans 14 amino acids. The study, taken as a whole, reports: About 40% of tumor TCR clonotypes were also found in blood.

Input was roughly 616 ng to 6,004 ng of genomic DNA from tumor or blood. Using immunoSEQ multiplex PCR, the repertoire was profiled, and TCRdb retains in-frame clones only, with some absent. The data contain approximately 60,000 clones, about four fifths of them singletons. Concerning this clone itself: No antigen is known for it.

This chain joins TRBV2 and TRBJ2-7; the match to TRBD1 covers 10 bases. This TCR was recovered from a human donor with basal cell carcinoma. Sequencing used PBMCs, obtained before anti-PD-1 treatment. CDR3 nucleotides: TGTGCCAGCCTCCTGACAGGGGGCTTTCGCGAGCAGTACTTC. It translates to CASLLTGGFREQYF.